These T cell receptor beta chains were read from a single sample in a study of T cells after yellow fever vaccination. A single record per CDR3 protein comes from TCRdb applying MiXCR to the 5' RACE reads. Here the sample spans 500,000 to 650,000 distinct CDR3 sequences, approximately 13% being singletons. Specimen: PBMCs, collected on the day of the yellow fever booster vaccination. Receptors originate from a man aged 30 to 45 who received the YFV17D yellow fever vaccine. CDR3s include the opening cysteine and the closing phenylalanine or tryptophan. D genes are given only for firm matches. A clone size is listed for some rows: how often the clone was seen (once, few, many), or a class if it is expanded.

>TRBV7-2|NA|15|TRBJ2-3|NA
TGTGCCAGCAGCTTAGTTTGGGGGAGTAGTGATACGCAGTATTTT
CASSLVWGSSDTQYF
>TRBV11-2|NA|14|TRBJ2-7|many
TGTGCCAGCAGCTTAGTCGCAGGGACCTACGAGCAGTACTTC
CASSLVAGTYEQYF
>TRBV20-1|TRBD2|15|TRBJ2-5|few
TGCAGTGCTATAAAACAAAGCGGGAGTGGAGAGACCCAGTACTTC
CSAIKQSGSGETQYF
>TRBV6-2/TRBV6-3|NA|11|TRBJ2-5|NA
TGTGCCAGCAGCAACGGGTTTACCCAGTACTTC
CASSNGFTQYF
>TRBV3-1|TRBD1|16|TRBJ2-2|few
TGTGCCAGCAGCCAAGCAACCGACAGGGATACCGGGGAGCTGTTTTTT
CASSQATDRDTGELFF
>TRBV28|TRBD1|13|TRBJ2-5|NA
TGTGCCAGCAGTGTGGGACAGGAAGAGACCCAGTACTTC
CASSVGQEETQYF
>TRBV28|TRBD2|12|TRBJ2-7|NA
TGTGCCAGCGGGAGGGAAACCTACGAGCAGTACTTC
CASGRETYEQYF
>TRBV20-1|NA|13|TRBJ2-3|NA
TGCAGCTATACGGCCACTCGCACAGATACGCAGTATTTT
CSYTATRTDTQYF
>TRBV28|NA|13|TRBJ1-2|NA
TGTGCCAGCAGTCCACGGCCCGGGGGAGGCTACACCTTC
CASSPRPGGGYTF
>TRBV12-3/TRBV12-4|TRBD2|16|TRBJ2-7|many
TGTGCCAGCAGTTTAATTTTGACTAGCGGATCCTACGAGCAGTACTTC
CASSLILTSGSYEQYF
>TRBV28|TRBD1|15|TRBJ1-2|NA
TGTGCCAGCAGTTTAACCTCGGGACAGGGAGGAGGCTACACCTTC
CASSLTSGQGGGYTF
>TRBV10-2|NA|12|TRBJ1-6|NA
TGCGCCAGCAGTGATGTCCGTTCACCCCTCCACTTT
CASSDVRSPLHF
>TRBV18|NA|14|TRBJ2-7|many
TGTGCCAGCTCACCCAGGGACCGAGCCTACGAGCAGTACTTC
CASSPRDRAYEQYF
>TRBV19|NA|13|TRBJ2-7|few
TGTGCCAGTAGTCCTGGCGACCCCTACGAGCAGTACTTC
CASSPGDPYEQYF
>TRBV5-1|NA|15|TRBJ2-3|few
TGCGCCAGCACCTACCCTGGCGGAAGCACAGATACGCAGTATTTT
CASTYPGGSTDTQYF
>TRBV10-3|NA|15|TRBJ1-4|NA
TGTGCCATCAGTAGCACAGGGAGGACTAATGAAAAACTGTTTTTT
CAISSTGRTNEKLFF
>TRBV7-6|NA|14|TRBJ1-5|NA
TGTGCCAGCAGCGCGACAGATAGCAATCAGCCCCAGCATTTT
CASSATDSNQPQHF
>TRBV7-2|NA|15|TRBJ2-7|NA
TGTGCCAGCAGCCTGCTCAGGTCAGGACCCTACGAGCAGTACTTC
CASSLLRSGPYEQYF
>TRBV20-1|NA|13|TRBJ2-1|NA
TGCAGTGCTGGACAAAGCTCCTACAATGAGCAGTTCTTC
CSAGQSSYNEQFF
>TRBV9|NA|15|TRBJ1-6|NA
TGTGCCAGCAGCCCTACTCAGACGTCTAATTCACCCCTCCACTTT
CASSPTQTSNSPLHF
>TRBV20-1|NA|13|TRBJ2-5|NA
TGCAGTGCTCCAGGGGCTAGCTATGAGACCCAGTACTTC
CSAPGASYETQYF